This TCR beta chain was identified during a study of T cell responses to AZD1222 COVID-19 vaccine (dated by TCRdb to about 2021). Some background on the complete study: AZD1222 recipients with second doses at about 4 weeks or about 12 weeks were pooled, because spike-specific TCR depth and breadth did not differ between schedules. A total of 233 trial participants underwent TCR sequencing, of whom 200 to 220 had received two doses of AZD1222 and approximately 25 had received two doses of the MenACWY control vaccine. Trial participants were enrolled by age into subgroups of 18-55, 56-69 and 70-plus years, and around 150, 28 and 57 TCR-sequenced participants, respectively, were included in these subgroups. Broad study findings and their caveats: The 56-69-year group was small, and its depth increase did not reach significance, likely because of low power. Conclusions about previously exposed vaccinees are limited, since just six AZD1222 recipients were seropositive for SARS-CoV-2 at baseline. Nearly half of unique spike-specific TCRs reportedly recognized epitopes outside regions mutated in the B.1.351 and B.1.1.7 variants. The vaccine-associated CD4 TCRs covered the entire spike protein, and the dominant responses fell in regions 160-218 and 743-854. Most participants were white British and females outnumbered males, and the authors suggested that clonal diversity may have been underestimated. After two AZD1222 doses, both the breadth and the depth of spike-specific TCRs were significantly higher than at day 0 and than in MenACWY recipients. Because no samples from the day 14 peak response were available, repertoires could be characterized only after the peak T cell response.

In light of the paper, this sample's time point label describes: baseline before first vaccination. Vaccinee samples came from UK trials COV001 and COV002, including a single-blind randomized controlled phase 2/3 trial of AZD1222 (ChAdOx1 nCoV-19) in healthy adults. Trial participant PBMC samples were collected at day 0 and day 28 after the second dose for TCRbeta chain sequencing. In regard to this clone: Its recognized antigen is unknown. No base quality values were provided; no much bigger clone lies one nucleotide off.

V and J are truncated by 1 base and 1 base respectively, leaving an intervening sequence of 6 bases. The germline V gene supplies CDR1 MGHRA and CDR2 YSYEKL. Reading from cysteine to phenylalanine, the CDR3 counts 14 amino acids. This entry keeps only the CDR3 DNA: 42 bases, framed from base 1. The CDR3 regions of human TCRbeta chains were subjected to immunosequencing. The study's processing was this. Repertoire TCRs were matched against a reference library of SARS-CoV-2-specific TCRs generated with the MIRA antigen-specificity platform. Breadth was defined as the fraction of unique TCRs that were SARS-CoV-2-associated. Depth was defined as the fraction of total T cells that were SARS-CoV-2-associated. Using the MIRA data, every spike-specific TCR was mapped to the spike region that the TCR reacted to and assigned to either a CD4 or a CD8 class. Log10-transformed breadth and depth values were compared by one-way ANOVA with Sidak's multiple comparisons tests. TCRdb obtained this table from immuneACCESS and retained in-frame rearrangements with V and J assigned. These tables miss some clones; where compared with another copy, unresolved V genes account for less than half of the shortfall, and the remainder is unexplained. V and J calls and clone size are copied from that table; D and trimming were computed from the DNA. The sample includes about 50,000 clones, with around 85% observed a single time. The ten largest account for about 15% of the sample.

The origin of this receptor is an adult in good health. The chain is made from TRBV4-1 and TRBJ2-3; perhaps TRBD1 is the D gene, with 5 bases matching. The specimen comprised peripheral blood, sampled on day 0 of AZD1222 vaccination. The DNA is as follows: TGCGCCAGCAGCCAAGTCAGGGGCACAGATACGCAGTATTTT. It translates to CASSQVRGTDTQYF.